These 17 T cell receptor beta chains were sequenced from one sample in a study of OX40 agonist ivuxolimab in advanced cancers. TCRdb's table, derived via immunoSEQ multiplex PCR, lists solely in-frame clones and lacks some. The sample gives roughly 44,000 clones, roughly nine tenths of which show up once; around an eighth is in the top ten. This specimen consisted of CD4+ or CD8+ T cells sorted from blood, obtained in a trial of the OX40 agonist ivuxolimab. The receptors were gathered from an adult with an advanced solid tumor such as melanoma, head and neck, liver or kidney cancer.

The DNA for the CDR3 is TGTGCCAGCAGTGAAGCGTTGGACCCGTCATTGTGGGAGCAGTACTTC. Protein product: CASSEALDPSLWEQYF. The V and J genes are TRBV6-1 and TRBJ2-5, with D perhaps TRBD2 (5 bases). CDR3 length: 16 amino acids. The germline V gene encodes CDR1 MNHNS and CDR2 SASEGT. Trimming left V 0 bases short and J 11 bases short, with 22 bases between.

This clone was counted once. The rearrangement links TRBV29-1 to TRBJ2-7; the D is unclear. Between the trimmed V and J ends, which lost 7 bases and 2 bases, there was a span of 12 bases. The CDR3 extends over 12 amino acids. Germline CDR1 reads SQVTM; CDR2 reads ANQGSEA. The CDR3: CSALISAYEQYF. DNA of the CDR3: TGCAGCGCCCTGATCTCAGCCTACGAGCAGTACTTC.

This chain links TRBV5-4 with TRBJ1-2, with D hard to call. The germline V gene has CDR1 SGHNT and CDR2 YYREEE (reference sequence). Deletions cut 4 bases from V and 3 bases from J, with 19 bases between. There are 16 residues in the CDR3. The CDR3 coding sequence is TGTGCCAGCAGCCGGGAACTTGAGGGAACGGACTATGGCTACACCTTC. Its translation: CASSRELEGTDYGYTF.

V usage is TRBV5-4 and J usage is TRBJ2-7; either TRBD1 or TRBD2 may supply D (5 bases each). Germline assignment: CDR1 SGHNT and CDR2 YYREEE (reference sequence). V lost 4 bases, J lost 6 bases, and 17 bases lay in between. The CDR3 runs to 14 residues. In nucleotides, the CDR3 is TGTGCCAGCAGCGCCGGGACGCCGGAGCGCGAGCAGTACTTC. Translation: CASSAGTPEREQYF. Variable domain in full (rest from reference TRBV5-4 and TRBJ2-7): ETGVTQSPTHLIKTRGQQVTLRCSSQSGHNTVSWYQQALGQGPQFIFQYYREEENGRGNFPPRFSGLQFPNYSSELNVNALELDDSALYLCASSAGTPEREQYFGPGTRLTVT.

The rearrangement uses TRBV9 and TRBJ2-7; possible D gene TRBD1, 6 bases. Trimming stripped 1 base from V and 3 bases from J, with 14 bases between. The CDR3 has 15 amino acids. Germline V gene data show CDR1 as SGDLS and CDR2 as YYNGEE. CDR3 DNA: TGTGCCAGCAGCGTATCCGGGGACATCCGCTACGAGCAGTACTTC. It translates to CASSVSGDIRYEQYF. The variable domain in full, completed from reference TRBV9 and TRBJ2-7, reads DSGVTQTPKHLITATGQRVTLRCSPRSGDLSVYWYQQSLDQGLQFLIQYYNGEERAKGNILERFSAQQFPDLHSELNLSSLELGDSALYFCASSVSGDIRYEQYFGPGTRLTVT.

Worth noting for this clone: This CDR3 is also generated by other DNA sequences in the sample. The chain joins TRBV27 to TRBJ1-5, with TRBD1 identical over 9 bases. CDR1 and CDR2 from the germline V gene are MNHEY and SMNVEV (reference sequence). The CDR3 is made up of 16 amino acids. After removal of 3 bases from V and 2 bases from J, the junction contained 5 bases not matched to a gene. CDR3 protein: CASSLGQGRGNQPQHF. CDR3 coding DNA: TGTGCCAGCAGTTTGGGACAGGGCCGTGGCAATCAGCCCCAGCATTTT.

The chain uses TRBV6-1 and TRBJ1-5; a possible D gene is TRBD1 (5 bases). The germline V gene encodes CDR1 MNHNS and CDR2 SASEGT. Trimming left V 5 bases short and J 7 bases short, with 15 bases between. This CDR3 comprises 14 residues. The chain's CDR3 is CASSLGEGGQPQHF. CDR3 nucleotide sequence: TGTGCCAGCAGTTTAGGGGAGGGCGGCCAGCCCCAGCATTTT.

The V gene is TRBV5-8, the J gene TRBJ2-5; D unclear. CDR1 is SGHTS and CDR2 is YDEGEE in the germline V gene. The ends were cut back, 5 bases at V and 4 bases at J, with 12 bases in the middle. This CDR3 has 13 residues. The CDR3 protein is CASREMGVETQYF. Written as DNA, the CDR3 is TGTGCCAGCAGGGAAATGGGCGTAGAGACCCAGTACTTC.

The chain links TRBV9 to TRBJ2-3; tentatively, D is TRBD1 or TRBD2 (5 bases each). With 4 bases removed from V and 4 bases from J, the gap between germline ends came to 16 bases. There are 15 residues in the CDR3. The germline gives CDR1 SGDLS, CDR2 YYNGEE. The DNA of the CDR3 is TGTGCCAGCAGCCCGCTTGGGGACGGACCAGATACGCAGTATTTT. Amino acids: CASSPLGDGPDTQYF.

This chain links TRBV7-6 with TRBJ2-7; no firm D call. The CDR3 contains 12 residues. Trimming cost V 2 bases and J 5 bases, with 7 bases left between them. CDR1 and CDR2 from the germline V gene are SGHVS and FNYEAQ. The CDR3 sequence: CASSLQWNEQYF. CDR3 nucleotide sequence: TGTGCCAGCAGCTTACAATGGAACGAGCAGTACTTC.

The chain has TRBV13 and TRBJ1-2; D is ambiguous. Germline CDR1 PRHDT, CDR2 FYEKMQ (reference sequence). Trimming stripped 1 base from V and 2 bases from J, with 8 bases between. CDR3 length equals 14 residues. The CDR3 is CASSLEVENYGYTF. The CDR3 DNA reads TGTGCCAGCAGCTTAGAAGTGGAAAACTATGGCTACACCTTC. Full variable domain (rest looked up from reference TRBV13 and TRBJ1-2): AAGVIQSPRHLIKEKRETATLKCYPIPRHDTVYWYQQGPGQDPQFLISFYEKMQSDKGSIPDRFSAQQFSDYHSELNMSSLELGDSALYFCASSLEVENYGYTFGSGTRLTVV.

The chain is built from TRBV25-1 and TRBJ2-3; 8 positions match TRBD2. Germline V lookup: CDR1 MGHDK, CDR2 SYGVNS. The CDR3 has 18 residues. The trim removed 1 base at V and 2 bases at J, leaving 11 bases unmatched. The CDR3 DNA sequence: TGTGCCAGCAGTGAATTTGGGACTAGTGGGGGGTTCACAGATACGCAGTATTTT. Encoded protein: CASSEFGTSGGFTDTQYF.

About this clone itself: The germline gene is not matched at one end of the junction; a read error may be the cause. The chain has TRBV10-3 and TRBJ1-1, with D possibly TRBD1 on 5 matching bases. Germline-derived CDR1 and CDR2 are ENHRY and SYGVKD. The CDR3 spans 15 residues. Here the CDR3 reads CELTSEGTPNTEAFF. Here the CDR3 DNA reads TGCGAGCTTACCTCAGAAGGGACCCCGAACACTGAAGCTTTCTTT.

The gene calls are TRBV7-3 and TRBJ1-1, with no clear D. V lost 5 bases, J lost 4 bases, and 17 bases lay in between. Germline V gives CDR1 SGHTA, CDR2 FQGTGA. This CDR3 is built from 15 residues. The CDR3 DNA sequence: TGTGCCAGCAGCCTCGGACCCTACCCGGGCACTGAAGCTTTCTTT. Translating it yields CASSLGPYPGTEAFF. The whole variable domain, filled in from reference TRBV7-3 and TRBJ1-1, reads GAGVSQTPSNKVTEKGKYVELRCDPISGHTALYWYRQSLGQGPEFLIYFQGTGAADDSGLPNDRFFAVRPEGSVSTLKIQRTERGDSAVYLCASSLGPYPGTEAFFGQGTRLTVV.

This clone was detected once. The junction and the germline gene differ at one end; a read error may be behind it. The rearrangement links TRBV19 to TRBJ2-4; D unresolved. This CDR3 is built from 11 residues. Germline assignment: CDR1 LNHDA and CDR2 SQIVND (reference sequence). The CDR3 nucleotides read TGTGCCACCGCCCAAGACCTTATTGTGGACTTC. Translated, it gives CATAQDLIVDF.

Written as DNA, the CDR3 is TGTGCCAGCAGCGTAGAGTCCAGGGGAGACGAAAAACTGTTTTTT. Residues: CASSVESRGDEKLFF. The chain combines TRBV9 with TRBJ1-4; possibly TRBD1 for D (6 bases). Germline loops: CDR1 SGDLS, CDR2 YYNGEE. The CDR3 is 15 amino acids. V lost 0 bases to trimming and J lost 8 bases, with 14 bases between them.

The genes are TRBV7-9 and TRBJ2-7; D could derive from TRBD1 or TRBD2 (5 bases each). This CDR3 has 14 residues. Trimming stripped 5 bases from V and 3 bases from J, with 14 bases between. The V gene's germline CDR1 is SEHNR and CDR2 FQNEAQ (reference sequence). CDR3 protein: CASSQPGANYEQYF. CDR3 coding DNA: TGTGCCAGCAGCCAGCCCGGGGCCAACTACGAGCAGTACTTC.